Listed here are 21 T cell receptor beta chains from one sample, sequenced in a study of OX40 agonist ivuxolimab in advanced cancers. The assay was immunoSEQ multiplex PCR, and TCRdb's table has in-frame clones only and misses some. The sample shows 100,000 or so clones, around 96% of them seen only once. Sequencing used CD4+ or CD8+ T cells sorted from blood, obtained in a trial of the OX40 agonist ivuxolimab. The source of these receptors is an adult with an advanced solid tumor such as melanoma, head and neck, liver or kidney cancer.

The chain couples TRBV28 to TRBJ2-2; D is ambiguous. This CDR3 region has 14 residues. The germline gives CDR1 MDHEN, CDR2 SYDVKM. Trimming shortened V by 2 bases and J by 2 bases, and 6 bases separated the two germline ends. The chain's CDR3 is CASSLRVNTGELFF. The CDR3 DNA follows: TGTGCCAGCAGTTTAAGAGTAAACACCGGGGAGCTGTTTTTT.

Here the CDR3 DNA reads TGTGCCAGCAGCCACCGCTATAACACAGATACGCAGTATTTT. Translation: CASSHRYNTDTQYF. The chain is built from TRBV14 and TRBJ2-3; D ambiguous. CDR3 length: 14 residues. Germline-derived CDR1 and CDR2 are SGHDN and FVKESK. V was pared by 3 bases and J by 2 bases, with 9 bases between.

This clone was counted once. CDR3 loop: CASRQELETSGRAETQYF. The CDR3 DNA follows: TGTGCCAGCAGACAAGAGCTGGAGACTAGCGGGAGGGCGGAGACCCAGTACTTC. The chain couples TRBV28 to TRBJ2-5; 14 bases are shared with TRBD2. Unmatched junction bases numbered 14, after V lost 6 bases and J lost 5 bases. The germline gives CDR1 MDHEN, CDR2 SYDVKM. The CDR3 totals 18 residues. Full variable domain (remainder filled in from reference TRBV28 and TRBJ2-5): DVKVTQSSRYLVKRTGEKVFLECVQDMDHENMFWYRQDPGLGLRLIYFSYDVKMKEKGDIPEGYSVSREKKERFSLILESASTNQTSMYLCASRQELETSGRAETQYFGPGTRLLVL.

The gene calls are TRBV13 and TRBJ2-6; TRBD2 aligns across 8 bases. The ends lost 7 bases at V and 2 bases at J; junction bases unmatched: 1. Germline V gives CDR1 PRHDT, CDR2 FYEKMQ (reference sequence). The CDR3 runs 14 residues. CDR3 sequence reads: CASTGRAGANVLTF. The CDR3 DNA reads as TGTGCCAGCACCGGGAGGGCTGGGGCCAACGTCCTGACTTTC.

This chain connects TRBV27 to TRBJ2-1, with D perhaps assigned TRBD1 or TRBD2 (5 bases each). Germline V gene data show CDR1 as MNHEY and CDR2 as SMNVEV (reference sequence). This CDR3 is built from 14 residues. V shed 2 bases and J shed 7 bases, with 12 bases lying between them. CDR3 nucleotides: TGTGCCAGCAGTTTAAAGGGGTGGGGGAATGAGCAGTTCTTC. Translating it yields CASSLKGWGNEQFF.

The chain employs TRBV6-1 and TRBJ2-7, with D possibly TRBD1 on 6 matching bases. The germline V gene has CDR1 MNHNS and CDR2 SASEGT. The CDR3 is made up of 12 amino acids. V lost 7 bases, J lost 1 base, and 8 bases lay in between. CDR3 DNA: TGTGCCAGCATACAGGGTTCCTACGAGCAGTACTTC. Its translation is CASIQGSYEQYF.

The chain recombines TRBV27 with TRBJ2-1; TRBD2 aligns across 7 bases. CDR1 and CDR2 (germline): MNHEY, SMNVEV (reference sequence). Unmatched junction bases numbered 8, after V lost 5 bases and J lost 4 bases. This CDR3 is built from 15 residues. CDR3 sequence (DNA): TGTGCCAGCAGTGCGGGGGTAGGGGATTACAATGAGCAGTTCTTC. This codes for CASSAGVGDYNEQFF.

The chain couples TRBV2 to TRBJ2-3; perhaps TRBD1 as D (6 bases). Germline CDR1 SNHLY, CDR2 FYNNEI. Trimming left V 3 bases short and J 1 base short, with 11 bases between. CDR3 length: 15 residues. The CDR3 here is CASSDWDTGTDTQYF. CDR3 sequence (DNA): TGTGCCAGCAGTGATTGGGACACTGGCACAGATACGCAGTATTTT.

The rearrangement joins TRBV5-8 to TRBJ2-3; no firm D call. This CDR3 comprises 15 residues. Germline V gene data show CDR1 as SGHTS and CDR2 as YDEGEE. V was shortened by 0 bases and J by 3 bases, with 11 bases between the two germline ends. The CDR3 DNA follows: TGTGCCAGCAGCTTGGGGCTGAAGTCAACAGATACGCAGTATTTT. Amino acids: CASSLGLKSTDTQYF.

In nucleotides, the CDR3 is TGTGCCAGCGCCCGCCCCGGATCCCCCTACGAGCAGTACTTC. Translation gives CASARPGSPYEQYF. The chain combines TRBV27 with TRBJ2-7; D uncertain. V was pared by 8 bases and J by 2 bases, with 16 bases between. This CDR3 region has 14 residues. Germline CDR1 is MNHEY and CDR2 is SMNVEV (reference sequence).

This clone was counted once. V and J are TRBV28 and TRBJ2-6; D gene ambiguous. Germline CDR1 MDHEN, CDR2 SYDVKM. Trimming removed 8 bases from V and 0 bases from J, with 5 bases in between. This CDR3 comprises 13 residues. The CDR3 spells CASRPSGANVLTF. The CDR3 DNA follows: TGTGCCAGCCGCCCCTCTGGGGCCAACGTCCTGACTTTC.

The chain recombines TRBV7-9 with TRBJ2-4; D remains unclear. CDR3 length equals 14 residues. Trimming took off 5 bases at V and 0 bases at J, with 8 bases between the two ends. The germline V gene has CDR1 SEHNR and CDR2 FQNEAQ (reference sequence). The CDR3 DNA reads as TGTGCCAGCAGCCTGTCCTTAGCCAAAAACATTCAGTACTTC. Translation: CASSLSLAKNIQYF.

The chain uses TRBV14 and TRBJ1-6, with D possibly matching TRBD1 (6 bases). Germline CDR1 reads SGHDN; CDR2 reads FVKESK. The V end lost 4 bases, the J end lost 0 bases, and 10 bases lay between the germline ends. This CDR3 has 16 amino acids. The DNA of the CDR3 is TGTGCCAGCAGCCGGACGGACAGCTCCTATAATTCACCCCTCCACTTT. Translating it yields CASSRTDSSYNSPLHF.

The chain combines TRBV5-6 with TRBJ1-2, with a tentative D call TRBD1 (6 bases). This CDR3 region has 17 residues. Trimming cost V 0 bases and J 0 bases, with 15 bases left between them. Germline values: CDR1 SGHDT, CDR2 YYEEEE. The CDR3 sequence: CASSLAGGLPSNYGYTF. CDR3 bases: TGTGCCAGCAGCTTGGCCGGGGGGCTGCCCTCTAACTATGGCTACACCTTC.

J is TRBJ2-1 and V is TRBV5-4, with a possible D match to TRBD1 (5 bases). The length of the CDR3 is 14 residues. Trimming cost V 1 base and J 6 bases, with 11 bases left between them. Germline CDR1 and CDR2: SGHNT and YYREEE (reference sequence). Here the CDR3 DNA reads TGTGCCAGCAGCTTGACGGTCAGGGTCAATGAGCAGTTCTTC. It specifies CASSLTVRVNEQFF.

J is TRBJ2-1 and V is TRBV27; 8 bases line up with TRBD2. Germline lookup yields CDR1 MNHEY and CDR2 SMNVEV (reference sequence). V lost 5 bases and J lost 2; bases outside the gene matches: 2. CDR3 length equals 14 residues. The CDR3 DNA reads TGTGCCAGCAGTGTAGCGGGAACCTACAATGAGCAGTTCTTC. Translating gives CASSVAGTYNEQFF.

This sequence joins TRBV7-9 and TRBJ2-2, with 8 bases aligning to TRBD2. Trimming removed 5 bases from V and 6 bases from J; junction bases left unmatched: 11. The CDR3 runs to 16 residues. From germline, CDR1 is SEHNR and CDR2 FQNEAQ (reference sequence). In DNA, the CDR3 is TGTGCCAGCAGCGTGGGAAGCGGGAGTCTAGCCGGGGAGCTGTTTTTT. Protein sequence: CASSVGSGSLAGELFF.

The CDR3 is CASSGDRGTEAFF. The CDR3 DNA follows: TGTGCCAGCTCAGGGGACAGGGGCACTGAAGCTTTCTTT. The genes are TRBV18 and TRBJ1-1; 10 bases match TRBD1. V dropped 5 bases and J dropped 4; count of bases not matched to a gene: 1. Germline V gives CDR1 KGHSH, CDR2 LQKENI. The CDR3 covers 13 residues.

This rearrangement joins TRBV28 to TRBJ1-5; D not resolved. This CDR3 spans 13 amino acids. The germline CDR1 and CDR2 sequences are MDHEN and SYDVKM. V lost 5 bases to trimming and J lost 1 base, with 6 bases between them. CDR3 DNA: TGTGCCAGCAGTCCGCCGAGCAATCAGCCCCAGCATTTT. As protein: CASSPPSNQPQHF.

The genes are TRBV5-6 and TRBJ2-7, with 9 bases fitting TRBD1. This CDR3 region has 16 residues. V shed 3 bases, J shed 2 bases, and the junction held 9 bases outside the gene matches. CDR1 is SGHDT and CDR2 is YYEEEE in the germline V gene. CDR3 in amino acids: CASSSVRDRDPYEQYF. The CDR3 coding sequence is TGTGCCAGCAGCTCCGTCCGGGACAGGGATCCCTACGAGCAGTACTTC.

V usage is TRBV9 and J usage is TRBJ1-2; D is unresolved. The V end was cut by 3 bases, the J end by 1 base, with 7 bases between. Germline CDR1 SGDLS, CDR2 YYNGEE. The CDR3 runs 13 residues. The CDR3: CASSGTNNYGYTF. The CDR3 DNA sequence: TGTGCCAGCAGCGGGACCAATAACTATGGCTACACCTTC.